The rows below give T cell receptor beta chains drawn from one sample of a study of CD8+ T cells in alopecia areata. Here immunoSEQ multiplex PCR was the method, and the copy in TCRdb shows in-frame clones only, minus some. Among fewer than 250,000 clones listed, about three fifths were seen once. The sample consisted of CD4+ T cells sorted from blood, taken at week 24, from a patient treated with tofacitinib. The source of these receptors is a human donor with alopecia areata. Both conserved end residues are part of each CDR3. Each record gives: V gene, J gene, D gene, CDR3 length, clone size, CDR3 protein, CDR3 DNA. The D gene is left open where the match is weak. A row's size may be missing; if present it is once, few, many or a size class.

TRBV29-1	TRBJ2-5	TRBD1	12	-	CSVTGGQETQYF	TGCAGCGTTACAGGGGGGCAGGAGACCCAGTACTTC
TRBV7-2	TRBJ1-5	-	13	-	CASSLVKSQPQHF	TGTGCCAGCAGCTTAGTTAAGAGCCAGCCCCAGCATTTT
TRBV11-2	TRBJ1-1	-	13	-	CASSPRPDTEAFF	TGTGCCAGCAGCCCGAGACCCGACACTGAAGCTTTCTTT
TRBV29-1	TRBJ2-7	TRBD1	13	once	CSVGTGVSYEQYF	TGCAGCGTTGGGACAGGGGTGTCCTACGAGCAGTACTTC
TRBV2	TRBJ1-1	TRBD1	14	-	CASSVDRGNTEAFF	TGTGCCAGCAGTGTAGACAGGGGGAACACTGAAGCTTTCTTT
TRBV30	TRBJ2-7	-	12	few	CAWSRRGYEQYF	TGTGCCTGGAGTAGGAGGGGCTACGAGCAGTACTTC
TRBV27	TRBJ2-3	TRBD2	16	-	CASSLSVAGGLDTQYF	TGTGCCAGCAGTTTATCGGTAGCGGGGGGGCTGGATACGCAGTATTTT
TRBV9	TRBJ1-2	TRBD1	18	-	CASSVASLPGQGDYGYTF	TGTGCCAGCAGCGTAGCTTCCCTGCCGGGACAGGGAGACTATGGCTACACCTTC
TRBV29-1	TRBJ1-1	-	11	few	CSGGHNTEAFF	TGCAGCGGGGGACATAACACTGAAGCTTTCTTT
TRBV15	TRBJ1-4	-	11	few	CATSMEEKLFF	TGTGCCACCAGCATGGAGGAAAAACTGTTTTTT
TRBV11-3	TRBJ2-5	-	14	-	CASSYTLVGETQYF	TGTGCCAGCAGCTACACATTAGTAGGAGAGACCCAGTACTTC
TRBV30	TRBJ1-2	-	15	-	CAWRETGRTDYGYTF	TGTGCCTGGAGGGAAACAGGGCGTACCGACTATGGCTACACCTTC
TRBV7-6	TRBJ2-3	-	14	-	CASSSHRMTDTQYF	TGTGCCAGCAGCTCTCACCGTATGACAGATACGCAGTATTTT
TRBV7-6	TRBJ2-6	TRBD1	18	-	CASSLGTAPLAGANVLTF	TGTGCCAGCAGCCTAGGGACAGCCCCGCTTGCTGGGGCCAACGTCCTGACTTTC
TRBV29-1	TRBJ1-1	-	15	few	CSATRGQSMNTEAFF	TGCAGCGCCACACGGGGTCAGAGCATGAACACTGAAGCTTTCTTT
TRBV18	TRBJ2-1	-	12	-	CASSPDQGEQFF	TGTGCCAGCTCACCGGACCAGGGTGAGCAGTTCTTC
TRBV5-1	TRBJ1-2	-	14	-	CASSQTTESYGYTF	TGCGCCAGCAGCCAGACGACAGAGTCCTATGGCTACACCTTC
TRBV4-3	TRBJ1-1	-	15	few	CASSQDGGWDTEAFF	TGCGCCAGCAGCCAAGACGGGGGGTGGGACACTGAAGCTTTCTTT
TRBV4-1	TRBJ2-2	TRBD2	15	-	CASSQGLAITGELFF	TGCGCCAGCAGCCAAGGACTAGCGATAACCGGGGAGCTGTTTTTT
TRBV30	TRBJ2-5	-	13	-	CAWSALQVETQYF	TGTGCCTGGAGTGCACTCCAGGTGGAGACCCAGTACTTC
TRBV29-1	TRBJ1-2	-	10	few	CSVESDGYTF	TGCAGCGTTGAGAGCGATGGCTACACCTTC
TRBV4-3	TRBJ2-3	TRBD2	14	-	CASSQGTITDTQYF	TGCGCCAGCAGCCAGGGGACTATCACAGATACGCAGTATTTT
TRBV15	TRBJ1-6	-	15	-	CATSRSEGKNSPLHF	TGTGCCACCAGCAGATCGGAAGGGAAGAATTCACCCCTCCACTTT
TRBV30	TRBJ2-5	-	11	-	CAWGRVETQYF	TGTGCCTGGGGGCGTGTGGAGACCCAGTACTTC
TRBV15	TRBJ1-2	TRBD1	14	-	CATSRNRGDYGYTF	TGTGCCACCAGCAGAAACAGGGGGGACTATGGCTACACCTTC
TRBV5-1	TRBJ1-2	-	14	-	CASSQQGSNYGYTF	TGCGCCAGCAGCCAACAGGGCTCTAACTATGGCTACACCTTC
TRBV29-1	TRBJ2-7	TRBD1	13	-	CSVATGMALGQYF	TGCAGCGTAGCGACAGGGATGGCTCTAGGGCAGTACTTC
TRBV9	TRBJ2-7	-	13	-	CASSSGGPYEQYF	TGTGCCAGCAGTTCAGGGGGGCCCTACGAGCAGTACTTC
TRBV6-5	TRBJ1-1	TRBD1	13	-	CASSPGQGFGAFF	TGTGCCAGCAGCCCGGGACAGGGGTTCGGTGCTTTCTTT
TRBV9	TRBJ1-1	-	12	-	CASSPDRSQAFF	TGTGCCAGCAGCCCCGACAGGAGTCAAGCTTTCTTT
TRBV4-3	TRBJ1-2	TRBD1	18	once	CASSQGISPGGANYGYTF	TGCGCCAGCAGCCAAGGGATCAGTCCAGGGGGCGCTAACTATGGCTACACCTTC
TRBV7-8	TRBJ1-1	-	13	-	CASSIEGWTEAFF	TGTGCCAGCAGCATAGAGGGGTGGACTGAAGCTTTCTTT
TRBV2	TRBJ1-2	TRBD1	14	-	CASRGQGLPYGYTF	TGTGCCAGCAGGGGACAGGGGCTCCCCTATGGCTACACCTTC
TRBV29-1	TRBJ1-1	-	13	-	CSVAKQTNTEAFF	TGCAGCGTTGCGAAGCAGACGAACACTGAAGCTTTCTTT
TRBV7-2	TRBJ1-5	-	13	-	CASSSRAGQPQHF	TGTGCCAGCAGCTCCCGGGCGGGTCAGCCCCAGCATTTT
TRBV29-1	TRBJ1-1	TRBD1	11	-	CSVGRDREAFF	TGCAGCGTTGGTCGGGACAGGGAGGCTTTCTTT
TRBV10-2	TRBJ2-4	-	13	-	CASGGGGGNIQYF	TGCGCCAGCGGTGGCGGGGGCGGAAACATTCAGTACTTC
TRBV27	TRBJ1-6	TRBD1	14	-	CASSSQGKDSPLHF	TGTGCCAGCAGTTCACAGGGGAAGGATTCACCCCTCCACTTT
TRBV29-1	TRBJ2-6	TRBD1	15	few	CSVLTTGAGANVLTF	TGCAGCGTGCTAACGACAGGGGCTGGGGCCAACGTCCTGACTTTC
TRBV30	TRBJ1-3	-	14	-	CAWRAGGAGNTIYF	TGTGCCTGGAGGGCCGGTGGAGCTGGAAACACCATATATTTT
TRBV29-1	TRBJ2-1	-	14	-	CSVEAAGSYNEQFF	TGCAGCGTTGAGGCGGCGGGGTCCTACAATGAGCAGTTCTTC
TRBV28	TRBJ2-7	-	10	-	CASGPYEQYF	TGTGCCAGCGGACCTTACGAGCAGTACTTC
TRBV29-1	TRBJ2-1	TRBD1	14	-	CSVTGTGKVYEQFF	TGCAGCGTGACCGGGACAGGGAAGGTCTATGAGCAGTTCTTC
TRBV7-8	TRBJ1-6	-	16	few	CASSFPAGRGGSPLHF	TGTGCCAGCAGCTTTCCTGCGGGGAGAGGAGGCTCACCCCTCCACTTT
TRBV15	TRBJ1-4	-	14	-	CATSREPDNEKLFF	TGTGCCACCAGCAGAGAACCCGATAATGAAAAACTGTTTTTT
TRBV29-1	TRBJ2-7	-	13	-	CSVVQPSSYEQYF	TGCAGCGTTGTACAGCCGAGCTCCTACGAGCAGTACTTC
TRBV30	TRBJ1-3	-	16	-	CAWSVRGGPSGNTIYF	TGTGCCTGGAGTGTCCGGGGGGGCCCCTCTGGAAACACCATATATTTT
TRBV5-1	TRBJ2-7	-	14	-	CASSLRDGPYEQYF	TGCGCCAGCAGCCTCCGGGACGGTCCCTACGAGCAGTACTTC
TRBV18	TRBJ1-1	-	11	-	CASSPGQKSVF	TGTGCCAGCTCACCGGGGCAGAAATCGGTCTTT
TRBV7-9	TRBJ2-5	TRBD1	15	-	CASSGDRSFQETQYF	TGTGCCAGCAGCGGGGACAGAAGTTTTCAAGAGACCCAGTACTTC
TRBV20-1	TRBJ2-7	-	11	-	CSAPRAYEQYF	TGCAGTGCCCCCCGAGCCTACGAGCAGTACTTC
TRBV5-6	TRBJ1-1	-	13	once	CASSLDVRGEAFF	TGTGCCAGCAGCTTGGATGTTCGTGGTGAAGCTTTCTTT
TRBV30	TRBJ1-5	-	13	-	CAWSPRSNQPQHF	TGTGCCTGGAGCCCGCGGAGCAATCAGCCCCAGCATTTT